This T cell receptor (beta chain) was sequenced in a study of CD4+ T cells in melanoma. This CDR3 spans 14 amino acids. Trimming at V came to 1 base and at J to 7 bases, leaving 5 bases not matched to a gene. Germline V CDR1 and CDR2: LNHNV, YYDKDF (reference sequence). For this clone: Its target is unknown.

Profiling relied on immunoSEQ multiplex PCR, and the TCRdb table lists in-frame clones only, not all of them. This repertoire shows roughly 150,000 clones, roughly 91% found once; its top ten account for approximately 1.5%. Study outcomes and limitations: Diverse differentiation states were reported for melanoma neoantigen-specific CD4+ T cells. A reported correlation linked neoantigen-specific CD4+ T cells to CD8+, macrophage and B cell function.

The chain has TRBV15 and TRBJ1-1; 8 positions match TRBD1. The clonotype comes from a human donor with melanoma. DNA for the CDR3: TGTGCCACCAGCAGAGTTTCGGACAGGGTTGAAGCTTTCTTT. Protein product: CATSRVSDRVEAFF.